This TCR beta chain is from a study of blood T cells in healthy people across ages. A second PCR of roughly 7 to 11 cycles used a sample-barcoded 5' primer and a J-beta primer mix. One entry per CDR3 protein, called by TCRdb with MiXCR from the 5' RACE reads. Among around 2 million distinct CDR3 sequences listed, about two fifths were seen once. The CDR3 extends over 12 amino acids. Between the trimmed V and J ends, which lost 2 bases and 8 bases, there was a span of 7 bases. Germline assignment: CDR1 SGHAT and CDR2 FQNNGV. There are a few counts of this clonotype. The material sequenced was blood. The clonotype was recovered from a human donor in good health. The chain recombines TRBV11-2 with TRBJ2-1; a possible D gene is TRBD2 (5 bases). The CDR3 is CASSLHSDEQFF. The CDR3 DNA sequence: TGTGCCAGCAGCTTACATAGCGATGAGCAGTTCTTC.